The 30 T cell receptor beta chains below were found in one sample sequenced in a study of cytomegalovirus exposure and HLA in healthy donors (dated by TCRdb to about 2017). Library preparation employed the immunoSEQ multiplex PCR assay. For the multiplex PCR, a mixture combining 60 forward primers for TCR Vbeta segments and 13 reverse primers for TCR Jbeta segments was used. The clones in this table, taken by TCRdb from immuneACCESS, are in-frame only. Not every clone is retained; where verified, under half of the shortfall comes from an unresolved V gene, and the cause of the rest is unknown. A total of 100,000 to 150,000 clones appear in this sample, about 85% of them only once. The ten largest clones take up 1.5% to 2% of the sample. The sequencing input was PBMCs. The origin of the receptors is a boy aged 5 to 17 in good health and CMV-seronegative.

The V gene is TRBV4-1, the J gene TRBJ2-7, with 8 bases aligning to TRBD2. The CDR3 is made up of 14 amino acids. V shed 5 bases, J shed 1 base, and the junction held 4 bases outside the gene matches. Germline V gene sequence: CDR1 MGHRA, CDR2 YSYEKL. The CDR3 DNA sequence: TGCGCCAGCAGCGCACTAGCGGAGTCCTACGAGCAGTACTTC. Encoded protein: CASSALAESYEQYF.

The chain employs TRBV30 and TRBJ1-1, with D possibly being TRBD1 (5 bases). Germline V lookup: CDR1 GTSNPN, CDR2 SVGIG (reference sequence). There are 13 residues in the CDR3. V lost 3 bases, J lost 5 bases, and 13 bases lay in between. The CDR3 here is CAWRAGGNTEAFF. Written as DNA, the CDR3 is TGTGCCTGGAGGGCTGGGGGGAATACTGAAGCTTTCTTT. The full variable domain, rest sourced from reference TRBV30 and TRBJ1-1, is SQTIHQWPATLVQPVGSPLSLECTVEGTSNPNLYWYRQAAGRGLQLLFYSVGIGQISSEVPQNLSASRPQDRQFILSSKKLLLSDSGFYLCAWRAGGNTEAFFGQGTRLTVV.

This CDR3 reads CASSLARDSGTPQHF. The CDR3 nucleotides are TGTGCCAGCAGCTTAGCGAGGGACAGTGGAACGCCCCAGCATTTT. The rearrangement links TRBV7-8 to TRBJ1-5; 7 bases map to TRBD1. Trimming cost V 0 bases and J 9 bases; bases outside gene matches: 8. In germline, CDR1 is SGHVS, CDR2 FQNEAQ. The length of the CDR3 is 15 residues.

CDR3 DNA: TGTGCCAGCAGCTGGGACACCGGCTACTATGGCTACACCTTC. Translation: CASSWDTGYYGYTF. This chain joins TRBV7-9 and TRBJ1-2, with a possible D match to TRBD1 (6 bases). Germline CDR1 SEHNR, CDR2 FQNEAQ (reference sequence). Trimming cost V 4 bases and J 3 bases, with 12 bases left between them. This CDR3 is built from 14 residues.

The chain combines TRBV11-2 with TRBJ1-5; D gene uncertain. The germline CDR1 and CDR2 sequences are SGHAT and FQNNGV. The CDR3 totals 16 residues. V was trimmed by 1 base and J by 6 bases, leaving 16 bases between them. CDR3: CASSLGLSRESQPQHF. CDR3 in DNA: TGTGCCAGCAGCTTAGGCCTCTCAAGGGAGAGTCAGCCCCAGCATTTT.

J is TRBJ2-2 and V is TRBV29-1; the match to TRBD2 covers 11 bases. CDR1 and CDR2 from the germline V gene are SQVTM and ANQGSEA. Trimming cost V 6 bases and J 6 bases; bases outside gene matches: 12. This CDR3 comprises 16 residues. The CDR3 DNA is TGCAGCGTCCCACTAGCGGGGGCAGTAGGTGCCGGGGAGCTGTTTTTT. Translated: CSVPLAGAVGAGELFF.

V gene TRBV27 combines with J gene TRBJ2-3; maybe TRBD2 (6 bases). This CDR3 has 16 amino acids. The germline V gene has CDR1 MNHEY and CDR2 SMNVEV (reference sequence). The V end lost 6 bases, the J end lost 4 bases, and 20 bases lay between the germline ends. The CDR3 here is CASSFTGGSGADTQYF. The CDR3, as DNA: TGTGCCAGCAGCTTCACCGGGGGAAGTGGCGCAGATACGCAGTATTTT.

The J gene is TRBJ2-5, the V gene TRBV4-2; TRBD2 is a possible D gene (5 bases). The better agreement between TRBJ2-7 and the DNA end casts doubt on the J call. The CDR3 has 15 residues. Germline CDR1 and CDR2: LGHNA and YNFKEQ. The CDR3 DNA reads as TGTGCCAGCAGCCAAGGAGCGAGCGGCTCCTACGAGCAGTACTTC. Translated: CASSQGASGSYEQYF.

This clone showed up just a few times. J is TRBJ2-1 and V is TRBV6-4; 11 bases line up with TRBD2. Germline CDR1 and CDR2: MRHNA and SNTAGT. V was pared by 6 bases and J by 8 bases, with 9 bases of the junction left unmatched. The CDR3 has 15 residues. The CDR3 protein is CASSLDSGGADEQFF. In DNA, the CDR3 is TGTGCCAGCAGCCTTGATAGCGGGGGGGCCGATGAGCAGTTCTTC.

V is TRBV4-3 and J is TRBJ1-6, with TRBD1 matching over 7 bases. CDR3 length: 16 residues. The ends lost 1 base at V and 9 bases at J; junction bases unmatched: 9. CDR1 is LGHNA, CDR2 YSLEER, per germline. Here the CDR3 DNA reads TGCGCCAGCAGCCAAGGCCTTGAGGGGGCAGGTTCACCCCTCCACTTT. It is translated as CASSQGLEGAGSPLHF.

The chain joins TRBV4-3 to TRBJ2-1, with TRBD2 matching over 8 bases. The CDR3 extends over 16 amino acids. Trimming cost V 0 bases and J 5 bases; bases outside gene matches: 6. Per germline, CDR1 LGHNA and CDR2 YSLEER. The CDR3 DNA is TGCGCCAGCAGCCAAGATCAGAGCGGGAGAGACAATGAGCAGTTCTTC. It codes for CASSQDQSGRDNEQFF.

The genes are TRBV30 and TRBJ1-2; 8 bases match TRBD1. The trim removed 5 bases at V and 4 bases at J, leaving 6 bases unmatched. The CDR3 is 13 residues long. CDR1 is GTSNPN, CDR2 SVGIG, per germline (reference sequence). The CDR3 DNA follows: TGTGCCTGGCCCCGGGACAGGTTCTATGGCTACACCTTC. Translating gives CAWPRDRFYGYTF.

Regarding this clone: The conserved phenylalanine or tryptophan is not found at the CDR3 terminus, so this likely reflects a read error. The chain combines TRBV7-2 with TRBJ1-2; TRBD1 aligns across 8 bases. CDR1 and CDR2 from the germline V gene are SGHTA and FQGNSA. The CDR3 runs 14 residues. V trimming: 7 bases; J trimming: 6 bases; junction bases outside the gene matches: 10. This CDR3 reads CASIVTGEWDGYTL. The CDR3 DNA follows: TGTGCCAGCATCGTGACAGGGGAATGGGATGGCTACACCCTC.

The J gene is TRBJ2-5, the V gene TRBV6-1; perhaps TRBD2 as D (6 bases). The V end lost 8 bases, the J end lost 5 bases, and 12 bases lay between the germline ends. This CDR3 contains 12 residues. Germline loops: CDR1 MNHNS, CDR2 SASEGT. The CDR3 sequence: CASVSGGETQYF. The CDR3 DNA follows: TGTGCCAGCGTTAGTGGGGGGGAGACCCAGTACTTC.

The chain recombines TRBV7-2 with TRBJ1-3; D is perhaps TRBD1 (5 bases). Germline V gene sequence: CDR1 SGHTA, CDR2 FQGNSA. This CDR3 has 15 amino acids. Trimming took off 5 bases at V and 2 bases at J, with 13 bases between the two ends. In DNA form, the CDR3 reads TGTGCCAGCAGCCGCGGGGGGAAGGCTGGAAACACCATATATTTT. Protein: CASSRGGKAGNTIYF.

CDR3 amino acids: CASSQDTAGGRTDTQYF. The CDR3 coding sequence is TGTGCCAGCAGCCAAGATACGGCGGGAGGGCGCACAGATACGCAGTATTTT. The genes are TRBV4-2 and TRBJ2-3; 9 nucleotides line up with TRBD2. Germline V gene lookup returns CDR1 LGHNA and CDR2 YNFKEQ. The V and J ends lost 0 bases and 1 base, in that order; junction bases with no gene match: 5. The CDR3 is 17 residues long.

The CDR3, as DNA: TGTGCCAGCAGCCCCGACAGGGACCACGAGCAGTACTTC. Protein: CASSPDRDHEQYF. This chain links TRBV14 with TRBJ2-7; 7 nucleotides line up with TRBD1. The CDR3 consists of 13 residues. The junction had 5 bases not matched to a gene; V was cut back by 4 bases and J by 5 bases. The germline gives CDR1 SGHDN, CDR2 FVKESK.

This rearrangement joins TRBV25-1 to TRBJ1-5; the match to TRBD1 covers 9 bases. Germline V gene data show CDR1 as MGHDK and CDR2 as SYGVNS. CDR3 length: 13 amino acids. With V trimmed by 6 bases and J by 6 bases, 3 bases remained unmatched. The CDR3, as DNA: TGTGCCAGCAGACAGGGGGCCGGTCAGCCCCAGCATTTT. Translated: CASRQGAGQPQHF.

The chain carries TRBV7-8 and TRBJ2-7; tentatively, D is TRBD2 (7 bases). V was cut by 0 bases and J by 5 bases, with 14 bases left in between. The CDR3 covers 15 residues. The germline V gene has CDR1 SGHVS and CDR2 FQNEAQ. The CDR3 region is CASSLALPGGHEQYF. The CDR3 region has the DNA TGTGCCAGCAGCTTAGCGCTTCCGGGGGGCCACGAGCAGTACTTC.

The CDR3 spells CASNQGGGNQPQHF. CDR3 sequence (DNA): TGTGCCAGCAACCAAGGGGGGGGCAATCAGCCCCAGCATTTT. This rearrangement joins TRBV28 to TRBJ1-5, with a weak D call TRBD1 (6 bases). The CDR3 length is 14 residues. V lost 7 bases to trimming and J lost 2 bases, with 12 bases between them. CDR1 is MDHEN, CDR2 SYDVKM, per germline.

V is TRBV19 and J is TRBJ1-1; D is undetermined. The CDR3 length is 13 residues. In germline, CDR1 is LNHDA, CDR2 SQIVND (reference sequence). Trimming removed 3 bases from V and 7 bases from J, with 12 bases in between. DNA for the CDR3: TGTGCCAGTAGTATTACGTCGGAGGGTGAAGCTTTCTTT. Translation gives CASSITSEGEAFF. Complete variable domain (other parts from reference TRBV19 and TRBJ1-1): DGGITQSPKYLFRKEGQNVTLSCEQNLNHDAMYWYRQDPGQGLRLIYYSQIVNDFQKGDIAEGYSVSREKKESFPLTVTSAQKNPTAFYLCASSITSEGEAFFGQGTRLTVV.

The chain joins TRBV14 to TRBJ2-2; 11 nucleotides match TRBD2. J gave up 4 bases and V 0 bases, and 4 bases lay outside the gene matches. This CDR3 contains 17 residues. The germline V gene encodes CDR1 SGHDN and CDR2 FVKESK. The CDR3 DNA sequence: TGTGCCAGCAGCCAAGATTTACTAGCGGGAGTCACCGGGGAGCTGTTTTTT. It codes for CASSQDLLAGVTGELFF.

The rearrangement uses TRBV7-8 and TRBJ2-1; 9 bases are shared with TRBD2. Per germline, CDR1 SGHVS and CDR2 FQNEAQ. The V segment lost 2 bases and the J segment 7 bases; nucleotides outside the gene matches: 3. CDR3 size: 14 residues. Here the CDR3 reads CASSLRAGGNEQFF. The CDR3 region has the DNA TGTGCCAGCAGCTTACGGGCGGGAGGGAATGAGCAGTTCTTC. Full variable domain (missing parts from reference TRBV7-8 and TRBJ2-1): GAGVSQSPRYKVAKRGQDVALRCDPISGHVSLFWYQQALGQGPEFLTYFQNEAQLDKSGLPSDRFFAERPEGSVSTLKIQRTQQEDSAVYLCASSLRAGGNEQFFGPGTRLTVL.

V gene TRBV7-9 combines with J gene TRBJ2-1; D uncertain. V dropped 1 base and J dropped 4 bases, with 11 bases sitting between them. CDR3 length: 15 amino acids. The germline gives CDR1 SEHNR, CDR2 FQNEAQ (reference sequence). For the CDR3, the DNA is TGTGCCAGCAGCTTAGAAATCTCCGCGTACAATGAGCAGTTCTTC. It encodes CASSLEISAYNEQFF.

The chain is built from TRBV7-2 and TRBJ1-1; tentatively, D is TRBD1 (6 bases). Germline V gives CDR1 SGHTA, CDR2 FQGNSA. This CDR3 contains 16 residues. Trimming left V 6 bases short and J 4 bases short, with 21 bases between. CDR3: CASSWGGGGTGTEAFF. DNA of the CDR3: TGTGCCAGCAGTTGGGGGGGAGGGGGGACGGGCACTGAAGCTTTCTTT. The variable domain in full, with the rest retrieved from reference TRBV7-2 and TRBJ1-1, is GAGVSQSPSNKVTEKGKDVELRCDPISGHTALYWYRQSLGQGLEFLIYFQGNSAPDKSGLPSDRFSAERTGGSVSTLTIQRTQQEDSAVYLCASSWGGGGTGTEAFFGQGTRLTVV.

The rearrangement links TRBV5-6 to TRBJ1-1; no clear D gene. The V gene lost 0 bases and the J gene lost 1 base, with 7 bases spanning the gap. This CDR3 contains 14 residues. Germline V CDR1 and CDR2: SGHDT, YYEEEE. CDR3 sequence (DNA): TGTGCCAGCAGCTTGGTATATTCGAACACTGAAGCTTTCTTT. Its protein product is CASSLVYSNTEAFF.

Regarding this clone: At one end the junction does not follow the germline gene, possibly because of a read error. V gene TRBV27 combines with J gene TRBJ1-2; 7 nucleotides align to TRBD1. Germline-derived CDR1 and CDR2 are MNHEY and SMNVEV (reference sequence). This CDR3 is built from 16 residues. The CDR3 reads CASGRDSARGGYGYPF. The CDR3 DNA sequence: TGTGCCAGCGGCCGGGACAGCGCCCGTGGTGGGTATGGCTACCCCTTC.

CDR3 protein: CAWSVRLAKDEQFF. DNA for the CDR3: TGTGCCTGGAGTGTCCGGCTAGCGAAAGATGAGCAGTTCTTC. This chain joins TRBV30 and TRBJ2-1, with D possibly matching TRBD2 (6 bases). CDR1 and CDR2 (germline): GTSNPN, SVGIG (reference sequence). V was shortened by 0 bases and J by 8 bases, with 14 bases between the two germline ends. The CDR3 is 14 residues long.

About this clone: At the DNA level, this CDR3 is encoded by other sequences in the same sample as well. The chain employs TRBV4-2 and TRBJ1-5; no definite D call. Germline loops: CDR1 LGHNA, CDR2 YNFKEQ. The germline V and J ends were trimmed by 0 bases and 4 bases, with 4 bases remaining between them. This CDR3 spans 13 amino acids. The CDR3 loop reads CASSQDRNQPQHF. Written as DNA, the CDR3 is TGTGCCAGCAGCCAAGACCGGAATCAGCCCCAGCATTTT.

The chain recombines TRBV5-6 with TRBJ2-5; D gene unclear. Trimming took off 2 bases at V and 5 bases at J, with 13 bases between the two ends. Germline CDR1 is SGHDT and CDR2 is YYEEEE. The CDR3 totals 14 residues. CDR3 region: CASSFGPLSETQYF. CDR3 nucleotides: TGTGCCAGCAGCTTTGGGCCCTTATCGGAGACCCAGTACTTC.